The 18 T cell receptor beta chains listed next were all sequenced from one sample in a study of blood T cell repertoires in COVID-19. Measured with immunoSEQ multiplex PCR; TCRdb has only the in-frame clones, and not every one. The sample shows 10,000 to 15,000 clones, 82% of them seen only once. Sequenced input: peripheral blood. The receptor source for this set is a woman aged 60-70 years with acute or convalescent COVID-19.

This clone showed up just a few times. This chain uses TRBV11-3 with TRBJ2-7, with a tentative D call TRBD1 (6 bases). V was pared by 0 bases and J by 3 bases, with 15 bases between. The germline gives CDR1 SGHNT, CDR2 YENEEA. The CDR3 is 16 residues long. CDR3 sequence: CASSLDRNEQGYEQYF. As DNA, the CDR3 is TGTGCCAGCAGCTTAGATAGAAACGAACAGGGCTACGAGCAGTACTTC.

J is TRBJ1-2 and V is TRBV4-2; TRBD1 matches at 8 bases. The CDR3 has 14 residues. With V trimmed by 4 bases and J by 4 bases, 5 bases remained unmatched. Germline V gene lookup returns CDR1 LGHNA and CDR2 YNFKEQ. The CDR3 region has the DNA TGTGCCAGCAGCCTAGACACAGGGGGCTATGGCTACACCTTC. Translating it yields CASSLDTGGYGYTF.

The chain has TRBV19 and TRBJ2-2; D is perhaps TRBD2 (5 bases). Trimming removed 11 bases from V and 2 bases from J, with 12 bases in between. The CDR3 runs to 13 residues. Germline CDR1 reads LNHDA; CDR2 reads SQIVND (reference sequence). The CDR3 DNA reads TGTGCCGCCGGGGAGCTCAACACCGGGGAGCTGTTTTTT. Residues: CAAGELNTGELFF.

This clone was found a few times. The chain couples TRBV6-6 to TRBJ1-1; D unclear. This CDR3 is built from 14 residues. Germline V gene lookup returns CDR1 MNHNY and CDR2 SVGAGI (reference sequence). V dropped 2 bases and J dropped 0 bases, with 7 bases sitting between them. The CDR3 DNA reads TGTGCCAGCAGTTACCCAGAATTGAACACTGAAGCTTTCTTT. Its translation: CASSYPELNTEAFF.

This sequence joins TRBV27 and TRBJ2-3; 14 positions agree with TRBD2. The germline V gene has CDR1 MNHEY and CDR2 SMNVEV (reference sequence). Trimming at V came to 6 bases and at J to 6 bases, leaving 14 bases not matched to a gene. The CDR3 length is 18 residues. The CDR3 loop reads CASRPFGTSGGVGDTQYF. CDR3 DNA: TGTGCCAGCAGACCTTTCGGGACTAGCGGGGGAGTGGGGGATACGCAGTATTTT.

V and J are TRBV11-3 and TRBJ2-4; possibly TRBD2 for D (6 bases). This CDR3 is built from 17 residues. V lost 5 bases, J lost 7 bases, and 24 bases lay in between. Germline CDR1 and CDR2: SGHNT and YENEEA. The CDR3 is CASSPIVGGSPGNIQYF. CDR3 coding DNA: TGTGCCAGCAGCCCTATAGTGGGGGGATCCCCAGGGAACATTCAGTACTTC.

The chain combines TRBV7-9 with TRBJ2-2; the D is unclear. Per germline, CDR1 SEHNR and CDR2 FQNEAQ (reference sequence). CDR3 length: 14 residues. V was trimmed by 2 bases and J by 6 bases, leaving 10 bases between them. CDR3 amino acids: CASSLLSLPGELFF. As DNA, the CDR3 is TGTGCCAGCAGCTTATTATCCCTACCCGGGGAGCTGTTTTTT.

The rearrangement joins TRBV11-3 to TRBJ2-7; 12 bases are shared with TRBD1. V shed 5 bases, J shed 4 bases, and the junction held 3 bases outside the gene matches. The germline V gene has CDR1 SGHNT and CDR2 YENEEA. CDR3 size: 14 residues. The CDR3 DNA sequence: TGTGCCAGCAGCCGGGACAGGGGGCATTACGAGCAGTACTTC. Residues: CASSRDRGHYEQYF. The complete variable domain, with remaining parts taken from reference TRBV11-3 and TRBJ2-7, reads EAGVVQSPRYKIIEKKQPVAFWCNPISGHNTLYWYLQNLGQGPELLIRYENEEAVDDSQLPKDRFSAERLKGVDSTLKIQPAELGDSAVYLCASSRDRGHYEQYFGPGTRLTVT.

This sequence joins TRBV7-9 and TRBJ2-3, with a weak D call TRBD1 (6 bases). V lost 6 bases and J 0 bases, leaving 10 bases between the germline ends. This CDR3 comprises 14 residues. Germline CDR1 is SEHNR and CDR2 is FQNEAQ (reference sequence). DNA for the CDR3: TGTGCCAGCAGTTATCAGGGGAGCACAGATACGCAGTATTTT. Translation: CASSYQGSTDTQYF.

The rearrangement links TRBV5-1 to TRBJ2-3, with unresolved D. The germline gives CDR1 SGHRS, CDR2 YFSETQ. The ends were cut back, 2 bases at V and 1 base at J, with 14 bases in the middle. This CDR3 has 16 amino acids. CDR3 nucleotides: TGCGCCAGCAGCTTCGCACCGCCTACCCGCACAGATACGCAGTATTTT. Translation: CASSFAPPTRTDTQYF. Complete variable domain (other parts from reference TRBV5-1 and TRBJ2-3): KAGVTQTPRYLIKTRGQQVTLSCSPISGHRSVSWYQQTPGQGLQFLFEYFSETQRNKGNFPGRFSGRQFSNSRSEMNVSTLELGDSALYLCASSFAPPTRTDTQYFGPGTRLTVL.

The rearrangement links TRBV28 to TRBJ1-5; 11 bases match TRBD1. This CDR3 comprises 16 residues. The J segment lost 3 bases and the V segment lost 5 bases, leaving 6 bases of the junction unmatched. Germline CDR1 reads MDHEN; CDR2 reads SYDVKM. CDR3 sequence: CASSPRDRGSNQPQHF. Here the CDR3 DNA reads TGTGCCAGCAGTCCCCGGGACAGGGGGTCCAATCAGCCCCAGCATTTT.

This clone was counted between two and nine times. V is TRBV5-1 and J is TRBJ1-3; D not resolved. Germline CDR1 and CDR2: SGHRS and YFSETQ. The CDR3 length is 16 residues. V was pared by 3 bases and J by 0 bases, with 13 bases between. The CDR3 DNA follows: TGCGCCAGCAGCTCCGACTTGGTCCGCTCTGGAAACACCATATATTTT. Encoded protein: CASSSDLVRSGNTIYF.

The chain combines TRBV10-3 with TRBJ1-2; TRBD1 agrees at 10 bases. V was clipped by 4 bases and J by 3 bases; unmatched bases: 2. In germline, CDR1 is ENHRY, CDR2 SYGVKD. This CDR3 is built from 14 residues. The CDR3 protein is CAISAGTGDYGYTF. CDR3 bases: TGTGCCATCAGTGCTGGGACAGGGGACTATGGCTACACCTTC.

This clone was counted a few times. This chain connects TRBV5-1 to TRBJ2-7; 7 positions match TRBD1. V was clipped by 0 bases and J by 2 bases; unmatched bases: 2. The CDR3 is 14 amino acids. Germline V CDR1 and CDR2: SGHRS, YFSETQ. CDR3 DNA sequence: TGCGCCAGCAGCTTGGGACAGGGCCCCTACGAGCAGTACTTC. Translation gives CASSLGQGPYEQYF.

This chain joins TRBV6-5 and TRBJ1-2; TRBD1 aligns across 7 bases. J lost 4 bases, V lost 4 bases, and 3 bases had no gene match. Looked up from germline, CDR1 is MNHEY and CDR2 is SVGAGI. This CDR3 has 13 amino acids. The CDR3 nucleotides are TGTGCCAGCAGTTTAAGGGACAGCTATGGCTACACCTTC. Translation: CASSLRDSYGYTF.

The genes are TRBV5-8 and TRBJ2-3, with 13 bases identical to TRBD2. The germline V gene encodes CDR1 SGHTS and CDR2 YDEGEE. The CDR3 runs 20 residues. The V gene end was trimmed by 2 bases and the J gene end by 1 base; junction bases not matched to a gene: 13. CDR3 in DNA: TGTGCCAGCAGCTTAAACCCGGGACTAGCGGGGCCCTGGGGCACAGATACGCAGTATTTT. It is translated as CASSLNPGLAGPWGTDTQYF.

This chain links TRBV19 with TRBJ2-7; no firm D call. From germline, CDR1 is LNHDA and CDR2 SQIVND (reference sequence). The CDR3 consists of 12 residues. V was cut by 0 bases and J by 3 bases, with 3 bases left in between. CDR3 DNA sequence: TGTGCCAGTAGTATAGATAGCTACGAGCAGTACTTC. This translates into CASSIDSYEQYF.

J is TRBJ1-2 and V is TRBV6-5, with 7 bases aligning to TRBD1. This CDR3 spans 13 amino acids. Germline CDR1 MNHEY, CDR2 SVGAGI. V lost 5 bases to trimming and J lost 8 bases; unmatched junction nucleotides: 8. CDR3 in amino acids: CASSPDRVRGYTF. In DNA form, the CDR3 reads TGTGCCAGCAGTCCAGACAGGGTACGGGGCTACACCTTC.